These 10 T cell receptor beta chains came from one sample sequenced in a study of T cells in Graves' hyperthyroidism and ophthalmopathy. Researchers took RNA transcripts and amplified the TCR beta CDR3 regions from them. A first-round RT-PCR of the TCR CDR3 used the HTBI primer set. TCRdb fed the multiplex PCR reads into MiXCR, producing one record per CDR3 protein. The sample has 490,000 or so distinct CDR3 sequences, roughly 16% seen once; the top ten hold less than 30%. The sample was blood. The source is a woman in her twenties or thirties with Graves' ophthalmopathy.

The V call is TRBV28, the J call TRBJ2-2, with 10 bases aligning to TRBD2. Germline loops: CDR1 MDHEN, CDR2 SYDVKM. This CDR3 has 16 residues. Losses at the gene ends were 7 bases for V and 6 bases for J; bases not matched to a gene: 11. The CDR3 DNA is TGTGCCAGCATCTTACGGGGTAGCGGGAGGCCCGGGGAGCTGTTTTTT. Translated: CASILRGSGRPGELFF.

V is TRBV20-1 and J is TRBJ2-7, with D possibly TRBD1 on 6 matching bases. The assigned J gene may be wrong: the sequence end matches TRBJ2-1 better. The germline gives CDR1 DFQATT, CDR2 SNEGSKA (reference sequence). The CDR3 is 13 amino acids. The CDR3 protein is CSAPGTNSYEQFF. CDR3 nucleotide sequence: TGCAGTGCGCCGGGGACAAACTCCTACGAGCAGTTCTTC.

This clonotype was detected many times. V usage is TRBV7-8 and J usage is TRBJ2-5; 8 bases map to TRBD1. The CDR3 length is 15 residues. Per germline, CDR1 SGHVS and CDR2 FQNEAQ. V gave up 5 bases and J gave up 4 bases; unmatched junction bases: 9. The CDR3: CASSLRTGTLETQYF. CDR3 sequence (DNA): TGTGCCAGCAGCCTAAGGACAGGGACTTTAGAGACCCAGTACTTC.

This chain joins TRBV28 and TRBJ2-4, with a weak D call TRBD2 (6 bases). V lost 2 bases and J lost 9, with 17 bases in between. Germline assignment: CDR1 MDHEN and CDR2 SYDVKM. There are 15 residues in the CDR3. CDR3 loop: CASSLLGGAQSIQYF. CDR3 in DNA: TGTGCCAGCAGTTTACTTGGAGGGGCACAAAGCATTCAGTACTTC.

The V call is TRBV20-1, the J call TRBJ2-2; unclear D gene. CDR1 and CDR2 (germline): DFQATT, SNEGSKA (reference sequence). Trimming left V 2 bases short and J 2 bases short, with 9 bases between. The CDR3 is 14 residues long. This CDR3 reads CSARIGGNTGELFF. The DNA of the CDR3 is TGCAGTGCTAGAATCGGCGGAAACACCGGGGAGCTGTTTTTT.

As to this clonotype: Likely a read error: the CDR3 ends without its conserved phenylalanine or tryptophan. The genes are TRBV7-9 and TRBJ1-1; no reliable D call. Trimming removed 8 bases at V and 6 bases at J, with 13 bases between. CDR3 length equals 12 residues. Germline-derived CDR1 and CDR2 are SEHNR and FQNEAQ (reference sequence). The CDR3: CASSGPKAEAFS. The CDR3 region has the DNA TGTGCCAGCTCGGGCCCTAAAGCTGAAGCTTTCTCT.

The CDR3 sequence is CASSGGERHNEQFF. CDR3 nucleotide sequence: TGTGCCAGCTCAGGAGGAGAGCGGCACAATGAGCAGTTCTTC. The chain employs TRBV19 and TRBJ2-1, with D possibly matching TRBD2 (5 bases). Trimming shortened V by 9 bases and J by 5 bases, and 17 bases separated the two germline ends. Looked up from germline, CDR1 is LNHDA and CDR2 is SQIVND (reference sequence). The length of the CDR3 is 14 residues.

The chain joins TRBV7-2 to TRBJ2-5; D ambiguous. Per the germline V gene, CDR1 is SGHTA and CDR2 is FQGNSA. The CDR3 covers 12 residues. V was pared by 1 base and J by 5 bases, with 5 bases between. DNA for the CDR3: TGTGCCAGCAGCTTAGTTCTCGAGACCCAGTACTTC. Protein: CASSLVLETQYF.

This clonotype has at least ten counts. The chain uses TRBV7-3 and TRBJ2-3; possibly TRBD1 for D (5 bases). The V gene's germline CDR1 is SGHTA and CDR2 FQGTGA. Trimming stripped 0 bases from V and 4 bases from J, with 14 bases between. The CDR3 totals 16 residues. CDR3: CASSLTRVATPDTQYF. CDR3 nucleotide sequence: TGTGCCAGCAGCTTAACCAGGGTGGCGACTCCAGATACGCAGTATTTT.

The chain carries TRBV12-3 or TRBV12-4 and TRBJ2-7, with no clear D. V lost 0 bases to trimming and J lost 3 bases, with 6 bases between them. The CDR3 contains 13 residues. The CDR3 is CASSLATRYEQYF. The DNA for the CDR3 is TGTGCCAGCAGTTTAGCGACCCGCTACGAGCAGTACTTC.